This T cell receptor (beta chain) originates from a study of beta chain features in type 1 diabetes. Study overall: Patients shared similar age, gender and cell yields with healthy donors. All samples combined gave 107,917,701 sorted cells for examination.

Note on this clone: The antigen remains unidentified.

The CDR3 covers 16 residues. Germline CDR1 reads SGHRS; CDR2 reads YFSETQ. Trimming at V came to 4 bases and at J to 7 bases, leaving 12 bases not matched to a gene. The isolated RNA, all of it, was reverse transcribed, so expressed TCRB transcripts were what got sequenced. Read counts averaged approximately 3.6 million for samples of naive, central memory and regulatory T cells. Using immunoSEQ multiplex PCR, the repertoire was profiled, and TCRdb retains in-frame clones only, with some absent. The table has 250,000 to 350,000 clones, about 15% seen once. General study points: Fewer insertions but more deletions were seen at VDJ junctions in type 1 diabetes patients.

The sample was central memory CD4+ T cells from blood. The clonotype originates from a young man in good health. The J gene is TRBJ2-1, the V gene TRBV5-1, with 9 bases fitting TRBD1. The CDR3 region is CASSATAGTGSNEQFF. The CDR3 DNA sequence: TGCGCCAGCAGCGCTACCGCCGGGACAGGGTCGAATGAGCAGTTCTTC.